This T cell receptor (beta chain) derives from a study of beta chain features in type 1 diabetes. The trim removed 5 bases at V and 5 bases at J, leaving 7 bases unmatched. The CDR3 has 14 amino acids. Germline-derived CDR1 and CDR2 are SGHAT and FQNNGV. What was sequenced were expressed TCRB transcripts, since all of the isolated RNA had been reverse transcribed. Assay: immunoSEQ multiplex PCR; the TCRdb copy retains only in-frame clones and omits some. Of roughly 150,000 clones listed, approximately 12% were seen once; the top ten hold 2% to 2.5%. This clone was seen only a few times. The sequenced sample was central memory CD4+ T cells from blood. The TCR comes from a man aged 18 to 30 in good health. The chain uses TRBV11-2 and TRBJ2-5; 8 nucleotides align to TRBD2. Here the CDR3 DNA reads TGTGCCAGCAGCCATAGCGGGATGTATGAGACCCAGTACTTC. Its translation: CASSHSGMYETQYF.